Below are 7 T cell receptor beta chains sequenced from a single sample in a study of identifying expanded T cells in peripheral blood. Assay used: immunoSEQ multiplex PCR; TCRdb lists only in-frame clones, some missing. The sample has 120,000 or so clones, approximately 88% seen once; the top ten hold about 3.1%. Material for sequencing was blood. These TCRs come from a person between 18 and 69 years old in good health.

The rearrangement uses TRBV29-1 and TRBJ2-5; possible D gene TRBD2, 6 bases. Germline V gene data show CDR1 as SQVTM and CDR2 as ANQGSEA. V was pared by 7 bases and J by 4 bases, with 10 bases between. This CDR3 has 11 amino acids. The CDR3 loop reads CSGGLSETQYF. The CDR3 DNA reads as TGCAGCGGGGGACTTTCAGAGACCCAGTACTTC.

This chain connects TRBV7-9 to TRBJ2-3; no reliable D call. V was cut by 3 bases and J by 2 bases, with 9 bases left in between. The germline V gene encodes CDR1 SEHNR and CDR2 FQNEAQ (reference sequence). This CDR3 comprises 14 residues. The CDR3 loop is CASSFSGPTDTQYF. The CDR3 region has the DNA TGTGCCAGCAGCTTTTCAGGCCCCACAGATACGCAGTATTTT.

This clone was found a few times. This chain joins TRBV7-2 and TRBJ2-3; D is unresolved. Germline values: CDR1 SGHTA, CDR2 FQGNSA. This CDR3 spans 16 amino acids. Trimming took off 5 bases at V and 2 bases at J, with 17 bases between the two ends. CDR3 region: CASSLRRASVTDTQYF. The DNA for the CDR3 is TGTGCCAGCAGCCTAAGAAGGGCCAGCGTCACAGATACGCAGTATTTT.

The chain couples TRBV19 to TRBJ1-5, with a weak D call TRBD1 (5 bases). The CDR3 spans 15 residues. Germline CDR1 reads LNHDA; CDR2 reads SQIVND (reference sequence). V lost 1 base and J 7 bases, leaving 14 bases between the germline ends. The CDR3 sequence: CASSIVGDIRQPQHF. CDR3 bases: TGTGCCAGTAGTATAGTAGGGGATATCAGACAGCCCCAGCATTTT.

The V call is TRBV6-1, the J call TRBJ1-2, with D possibly being TRBD1 (6 bases). This CDR3 is 14 amino acids long. Germline-derived CDR1 and CDR2 are MNHNS and SASEGT. V dropped 6 bases and J dropped 8 bases, with 19 bases sitting between them. As DNA, the CDR3 is TGTGCCAGCAGCCAAGGGGGGAGGAGGGCCGGCTACACCTTC. Amino acid sequence: CASSQGGRRAGYTF.

The V gene is TRBV25-1, the J gene TRBJ1-1; D is unclear. Germline values: CDR1 MGHDK, CDR2 SYGVNS. The CDR3 sequence is 12 residues long. Trimming removed 8 bases at V and 2 bases at J, with 9 bases between. DNA for the CDR3: TGTGCCAGCCCGACCATCAACACTGAAGCTTTCTTT. This gives the protein CASPTINTEAFF.

The V call is TRBV7-9, the J call TRBJ1-2, with 9 bases lining up with TRBD1. The CDR3 is made up of 14 amino acids. CDR1 is SEHNR and CDR2 is FQNEAQ in the germline V gene (reference sequence). V dropped 3 bases and J dropped 3; count of bases not matched to a gene: 2. The CDR3 loop is CASSLGQGDYGYTF. As DNA, the CDR3 is TGTGCCAGCAGCTTGGGACAGGGTGACTATGGCTACACCTTC.